The entry below describes one TCR beta chain. Its antigen is as yet unknown. The sample belongs to a study of shared clonotypes between healthy human individuals. Study context: Each donor's CD4 naive and CD4 memory cells filled three plates apiece, CD8 naive two, and CD8 memory one. The study, taken as a whole, reports: Incompleteness in sorted-subset sequencing, despite large depth, was shown by rarefaction.

Trimming took 5 bases from V and 7 from J, leaving 12 bases between them. Germline V lookup: CDR1 LNHDA, CDR2 SQIVND (reference sequence). The CDR3 contains 12 residues. Deep level was the assay's run setting. Assay: immunoSEQ multiplex PCR; the TCRdb copy retains only in-frame clones and omits some. The data show about 690,000 clones, with 80% to 95% seen just once and approximately 35% held by the top ten. CCR7-negative CD45RA+ TemRA cells were combined with CD45RO+ cells to form CD8 memory. Input material: memory CD8+ T cells from PBMCs. Subset noted: CD45RO+ cells pooled with CCR7-negative TemRA cells. This TCR derives from a young man in good health. Some clones in this sample may be carry-over from other donors' samples. The V and J genes are TRBV19 and TRBJ2-7; D uncertain. CDR3 residues: CASSFLVGEQYF. The CDR3 bases are TGTGCCAGTAGTTTTCTAGTGGGGGAGCAGTACTTC.